This T cell receptor beta chain was sequenced during a study of identical twins. Addition of a universal primer site occurred through template switching, and cDNA carried unique molecular identifiers. TCRdb processed the 5' RACE reads anew with MiXCR; each CDR3 protein has one entry. The sample records a few hundred thousand distinct CDR3 sequences, roughly 26% being singletons. Findings and limits, study-wide: Memory repertoires lacked the insertion deficit that abundant cord blood beta clonotypes showed. Potential partial confounding of zero-insertion analyses by invariant MAIT and iNKT cells was noted.

The CDR3 totals 16 residues. The V gene's germline CDR1 is MNHNS and CDR2 SASEGT. Trimming shortened V by 4 bases and J by 6 bases, and 18 bases separated the two germline ends. Note on this clonotype: As yet, its antigen is unknown.

Another study also made use of these data, one on T cells expressing NK-cell markers. From that study: Most of the eight sequenced donors were HCMV-seropositive; one was seronegative.

The chain has TRBV6-1 and TRBJ2-2; D is uncertain. The sequence derives from a woman under 30 in good health. Sequencing used CD4+ T cells sorted from blood. CDR3 region: CASSGLVPSVPGELFF. CDR3 nucleotide sequence: TGTGCCAGCAGTGGTTTAGTACCCTCAGTCCCCGGGGAGCTGTTTTTT.